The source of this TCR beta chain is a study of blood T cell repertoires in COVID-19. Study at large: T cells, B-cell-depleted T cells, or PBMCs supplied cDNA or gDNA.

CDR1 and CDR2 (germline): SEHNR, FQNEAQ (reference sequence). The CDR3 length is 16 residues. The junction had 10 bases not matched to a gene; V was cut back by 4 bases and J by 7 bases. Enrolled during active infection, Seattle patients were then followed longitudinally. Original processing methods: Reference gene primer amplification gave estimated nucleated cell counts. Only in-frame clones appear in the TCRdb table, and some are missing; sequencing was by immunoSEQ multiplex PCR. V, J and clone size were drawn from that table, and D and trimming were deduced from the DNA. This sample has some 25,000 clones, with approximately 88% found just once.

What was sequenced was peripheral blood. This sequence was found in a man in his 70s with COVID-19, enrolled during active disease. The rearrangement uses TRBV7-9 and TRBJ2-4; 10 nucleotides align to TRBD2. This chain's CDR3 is CASSYHGLAENNIQYF. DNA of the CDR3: TGTGCCAGCAGCTATCACGGACTAGCGGAAAATAACATTCAGTACTTC.